The 15 T cell receptor beta chains listed next were all sequenced from one sample in a study of CD8 T cells in ankylosing spondylitis. General study findings and limits: Ankylosing spondylitis blood appeared to carry a characteristic TCR beta motif of roughly eight highly homologous variants.

MiXCR, run by TCRdb on the 5' RACE reads, gives a single entry per CDR3 protein. The sample holds fewer than 550,000 distinct CDR3 sequences, approximately 5.3% seen once. Their specific antigens are unknown. Sequenced material: blood, either unsorted or a sorted T cell fraction (not recorded which). These TCRs come from a male donor with ankylosing spondylitis.

Ten or more counts support this clonotype. The chain links TRBV7-6 to TRBJ1-1; 9 bases map to TRBD1. Germline V gene sequence: CDR1 SGHVS, CDR2 FNYEAQ. This CDR3 is built from 16 residues. The V gene end was trimmed by 1 base and the J gene end by 1 base; junction bases not matched to a gene: 4. CDR3 region: CASSLVDRGANTEAFF. In DNA, the CDR3 is TGTGCCAGCAGCTTAGTCGACAGGGGGGCGAACACTGAAGCTTTCTTT.

This clonotype showed up many times. The V and J genes are TRBV20-1 and TRBJ1-1, with D tentatively TRBD1 (5 bases). Germline V lookup: CDR1 DFQATT, CDR2 SNEGSKA (reference sequence). The CDR3 is 14 amino acids. V was shortened by 3 bases and J by 1 base, with 12 bases between the two germline ends. CDR3 region: CSASRTRGNTEAFF. For the CDR3, the DNA is TGCAGTGCTAGTAGGACACGGGGGAACACTGAAGCTTTCTTT.

This clonotype was observed at least ten times. The chain carries TRBV20-1 and TRBJ2-1; 9 bases map to TRBD2. Per the germline V gene, CDR1 is DFQATT and CDR2 is SNEGSKA (reference sequence). The CDR3 length is 14 residues. J gave up 9 bases and V 7 bases, and 13 bases lay outside the gene matches. The CDR3 sequence is CSVPASGRTGEQFF. The CDR3 bases are TGCAGTGTCCCCGCCAGCGGGAGGACGGGTGAGCAGTTCTTC.

This clonotype was seen only a few times. The rearrangement joins TRBV3-1 to TRBJ2-7; perhaps TRBD2 as D (6 bases). V was shortened by 6 bases and J by 6 bases, with 15 bases between the two germline ends. Germline assignment: CDR1 LGHDT and CDR2 YNNKEL (reference sequence). This CDR3 is built from 13 residues. The DNA for the CDR3 is TGTGCCAGCAGGGGCCCCTACGGGGGCGAGCAGTACTTC. It specifies CASRGPYGGEQYF.

This clonotype came up once. With a much larger clone just one base away, this may be a read error. This chain uses TRBV12-3 or TRBV12-4 with TRBJ2-5, with TRBD2 identical over 8 bases. The CDR3 loop spans 15 amino acids. CDR3 sequence: CASSLGRGEQETEYF. The CDR3 DNA follows: TGTGCCAGCAGTTTAGGGCGGGGGGAACAAGAGACCGAGTACTTC.

Comment on this clonotype: Its ends do not fully match the called genes, so a read error is possible. The rearrangement uses TRBV20-1 and TRBJ1-2, with TRBD1 as a possible D gene (6 bases). CDR1 DFQATT and CDR2 SNEGSKA come from the germline V gene (reference sequence). This CDR3 is 15 amino acids long. CDR3 sequence reads: CSARDVVRQDYGYNF. CDR3 DNA sequence: TGCAGTGCTAGAGATGTCGTTCGACAGGACTATGGCTACAACTTC.

The sample holds many counts of this clonotype. The chain carries TRBV6-2 or TRBV6-3 and TRBJ1-1; D is ambiguous. Germline V gene data show CDR1 as MNHEY and CDR2 as SVGEGT. This CDR3 spans 14 amino acids. V shed 4 bases and J shed 4 bases, with 13 bases lying between them. The DNA for the CDR3 is TGTGCCAGCAGTTCCATTGGACCTCGCACTGAAGCTTTCTTT. Its translation is CASSSIGPRTEAFF.

At least ten counts were recorded for this clonotype. The CDR3 loop reads CASSFRLAGTDTQYF. CDR3 in DNA: TGCGCCAGCAGCTTTCGGCTAGCGGGCACAGATACGCAGTATTTT. The genes are TRBV5-1 and TRBJ2-3; 7 nucleotides match TRBD2. Trimming took 2 bases from V and 1 from J; bases not matched to a gene: 4. The CDR3 runs 15 residues. The germline CDR1 and CDR2 sequences are SGHRS and YFSETQ.

As for this clonotype: With a much larger clone just one base away, this may be a read error. This chain links TRBV20-1 with TRBJ2-7; D not certain. CDR1 is DFQATT and CDR2 is SNEGSKA in the germline V gene (reference sequence). Trimming removed 2 bases at V and 2 bases at J, with 13 bases between. The CDR3 sequence is 14 residues long. CDR3 sequence reads: CSARTARRAYEQYF. DNA of the CDR3: TGCAGTGCTAGAACCGCCCGCAGAGCCTACGAGCAGTACTTC.

The table lists this clonotype with many counts. This sequence joins TRBV4-1 and TRBJ1-1; TRBD1 matches at 12 bases. Trimming cost V 0 bases and J 7 bases; bases outside gene matches: 6. The germline CDR1 and CDR2 sequences are MGHRA and YSYEKL. This CDR3 contains 16 residues. CDR3 nucleotide sequence: TGCGCCAGCAGCCAAGATCGGGACAGGGGGCGCGGTGAAGCTTTCTTT. Its protein product is CASSQDRDRGRGEAFF.

The sample holds many counts of this clonotype. This rearrangement joins TRBV29-1 to TRBJ2-5; perhaps D is TRBD1 or TRBD2 (5 bases each). Germline values: CDR1 SQVTM, CDR2 ANQGSEA. V lost 3 bases to trimming and J lost 5 bases, with 10 bases between them. The length of the CDR3 is 12 residues. The CDR3 spells CSVDRGVETQYF. CDR3 in DNA: TGCAGCGTTGATAGGGGAGTTGAGACCCAGTACTTC.

V is TRBV25-1 and J is TRBJ2-6, with D tentatively TRBD1 (7 bases). The CDR3 contains 17 residues. Trimming removed 2 bases from V and 2 bases from J, with 13 bases in between. Germline CDR1 is MGHDK and CDR2 is SYGVNS. Here the CDR3 reads CASSEPGGSPGANVLTF. Here the CDR3 DNA reads TGTGCCAGCAGTGAACCAGGGGGGTCCCCTGGGGCCAACGTCCTGACTTTC.

The chain's CDR3 is CASSVMAIAGLNTEAFF. DNA for the CDR3: TGTGCCAGCAGTGTTATGGCGATCGCTGGCTTGAACACTGAAGCTTTCTTT. The chain uses TRBV6-1 and TRBJ1-1; D is uncertain. V was pared by 4 bases and J by 0 bases, with 18 bases between. Germline V gene data show CDR1 as MNHNS and CDR2 as SASEGT. The CDR3 extends over 17 amino acids.

This clonotype appeared many times. The rearrangement joins TRBV4-3 to TRBJ2-7; D call uncertain. V was shortened by 2 bases and J by 2 bases, with 13 bases between the two germline ends. The CDR3 extends over 15 amino acids. Germline V gives CDR1 LGHNA, CDR2 YSLEER. For the CDR3, the DNA is TGCGCCAGCAGCCAATCTGTCGCTAGTCCCTACGAGCAGTACTTC. Translation gives CASSQSVASPYEQYF.

This clonotype was detected many times. J is TRBJ1-1 and V is TRBV6-6; D is ambiguous. The CDR3 extends over 11 amino acids. Trimming shortened V by 6 bases and J by 1 base, and 3 bases separated the two germline ends. Germline V gene data show CDR1 as MNHNY and CDR2 as SVGAGI (reference sequence). The CDR3: CASRSNTEAFF. CDR3 bases: TGTGCCAGCAGGTCGAACACTGAAGCTTTCTTT.